This TCR beta chain was captured by sequencing in a study of blood T cell repertoires in COVID-19. Recovered participants had two consecutive negative NP/OP PCR tests, healthcare professional clearance, or symptom resolution. CDR1 MNHEY and CDR2 SMNVEV come from the germline V gene (reference sequence). V shed 5 bases and J 0 bases; nucleotides not matched to a gene: 4. The CDR3 extends over 14 amino acids. The protocol was immunoSEQ multiplex PCR, while the TCRdb copy is restricted to in-frame clones and leaves out a portion. The table lists hundreds of thousands of clones, more than 80% of them singletons, with 0.95% to 1.3% in the top ten.

The sequence derives from a man aged 30-40 years who had recovered from COVID-19. Sequences were obtained from PBMCs or T cells enriched from blood (not recorded which). The chain carries TRBV27 and TRBJ2-7; 7 bases align to TRBD2. The CDR3 spells CASSPPGGSYEQYF. In nucleotides, the CDR3 is TGTGCCAGCAGTCCCCCGGGGGGCTCCTACGAGCAGTACTTC.